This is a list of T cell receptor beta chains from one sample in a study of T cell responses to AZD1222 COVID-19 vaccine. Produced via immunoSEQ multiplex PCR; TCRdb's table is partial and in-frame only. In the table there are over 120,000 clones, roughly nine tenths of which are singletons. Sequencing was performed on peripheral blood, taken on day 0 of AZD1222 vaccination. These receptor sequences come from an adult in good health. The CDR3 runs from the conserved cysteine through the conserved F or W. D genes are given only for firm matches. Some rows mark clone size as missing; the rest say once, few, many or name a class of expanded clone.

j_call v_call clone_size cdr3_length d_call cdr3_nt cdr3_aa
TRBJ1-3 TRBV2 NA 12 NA TGTGCCAGCCGGGAGGGTAGAAACACCATATATTTT CASREGRNTIYF
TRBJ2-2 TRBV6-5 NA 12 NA TGTGCCAGCATCCATAACACCGGGGAGCTGTTTTTT CASIHNTGELFF
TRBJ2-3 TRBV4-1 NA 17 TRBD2 TGCGCCAGCAGCCAATCTAGCGGGATTTTAAGCACAGATACGCAGTATTTT CASSQSSGILSTDTQYF
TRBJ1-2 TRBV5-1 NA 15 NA TGCGCCAGCAGGATGAGAACGGGGGTGGACTATGGCTACACCTTC CASRMRTGVDYGYTF
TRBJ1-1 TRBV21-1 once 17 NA TGTGCCAGCAGCAAAGAACGGGACAGGGGGCGCAACACTGAAGCTTTCTTT CASSKERDRGRNTEAFF
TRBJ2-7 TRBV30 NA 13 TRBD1 TGTGCCTGGAGTACAGGACAGGGTAGGGAGCAGTACTTC CAWSTGQGREQYF
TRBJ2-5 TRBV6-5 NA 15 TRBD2 TGTGCCAGCAAACTCACTAGCGGGAAAGCGGAGACCCAGTACTTC CASKLTSGKAETQYF
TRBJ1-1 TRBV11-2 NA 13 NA TGTGCCAGCAGCCTTTACAGGGCCACTGAAGCTTTCTTT CASSLYRATEAFF
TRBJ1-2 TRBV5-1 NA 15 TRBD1 TGCGCCAGCAGCCTCGGGACAGGGCGGACCTATGGCTACACCTTC CASSLGTGRTYGYTF
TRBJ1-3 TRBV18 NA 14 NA TGTGCCAGCTCAACGGGTAGCACTGGAAACACCATATATTTT CASSTGSTGNTIYF
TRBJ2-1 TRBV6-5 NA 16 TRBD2 TGTGCCAGCAGTTCTTTCCGGGGCGGGAGAGGGGATGAGCAGTTCTTC CASSSFRGGRGDEQFF
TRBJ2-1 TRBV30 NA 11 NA TGTGCCAGTGGCGAGGGGGGTGAGCAGTTCTTC CASGEGGEQFF
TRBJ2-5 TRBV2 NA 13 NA TGTGCCAGCACTGGAAACAACAAAGAGACCCAGTACTTC CASTGNNKETQYF
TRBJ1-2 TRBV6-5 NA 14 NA TGTGCCAGCAGTTACCTCCCGGGGGTTTGGAGCTACACCTTC CASSYLPGVWSYTF
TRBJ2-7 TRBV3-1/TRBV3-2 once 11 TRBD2 TGTGCCAGCAGCGGGGGGGGCGAGCAGTACTTC CASSGGGEQYF
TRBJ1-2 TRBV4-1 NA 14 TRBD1 TGCGCCAGCAGATCTGGGACAGGGGAAGATGGCTACACCTTC CASRSGTGEDGYTF
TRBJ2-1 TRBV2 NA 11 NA TGTGCCAGCACTCCATTGAATGAGCAGTTCTTC CASTPLNEQFF
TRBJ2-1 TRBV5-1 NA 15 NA TGCGCCAGCAGCCCTGACCCAGGGACACAAAATGAGCAGTTCTTC CASSPDPGTQNEQFF
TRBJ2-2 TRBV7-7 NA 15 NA TGTGCTAGCAGCCCTGGCCCTCTGAACACCGGGGAGCTGTTTTTT CASSPGPLNTGELFF
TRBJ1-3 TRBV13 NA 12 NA TGTGCCAGCATCGTGGGGGGAGACACCATATATTTT CASIVGGDTIYF
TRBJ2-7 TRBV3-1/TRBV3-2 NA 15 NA TGTGCCAGCAGCCCCCCTAGTGCAGGGTCCTACGAGCAGTACTTC CASSPPSAGSYEQYF
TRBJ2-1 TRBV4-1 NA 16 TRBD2 TGCGCCAGCAGCCAATCAGCGGGAGGTCCCTACAATGAGCAGTTCTTC CASSQSAGGPYNEQFF
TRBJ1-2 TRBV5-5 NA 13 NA TGTGCCAGCAGCTTAGAAGCTAACTATGGCTACACCTTC CASSLEANYGYTF
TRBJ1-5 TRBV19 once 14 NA TGTGCCAGTAGTCGACAGCCTAGCAATCAGCCCCAGCATTTT CASSRQPSNQPQHF
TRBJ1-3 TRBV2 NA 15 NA TGTGCCAGCGAACGATTCGGCGGGACAGGAAACACCATATATTTT CASERFGGTGNTIYF
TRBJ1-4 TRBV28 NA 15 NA TGTGCCAGCAGTTTAAAGGGGGCAACTAATGAAAAACTGTTTTTT CASSLKGATNEKLFF
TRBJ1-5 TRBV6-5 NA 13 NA TGTGCCAGCAGTCTCCAGGGAAATCAGCCCCAGCATTTT CASSLQGNQPQHF
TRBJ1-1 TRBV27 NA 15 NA TGTGCCAGCAGTCCCAAGGGAGGGGTGAACACTGAAGCTTTCTTT CASSPKGGVNTEAFF
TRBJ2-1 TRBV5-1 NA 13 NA TGCGCCAGCAGCTTGGACTCAGTCGATGAGCAGTTCTTC CASSLDSVDEQFF
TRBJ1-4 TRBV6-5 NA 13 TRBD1 TGTGCCAGCAGTTACGACAGGGATGAAAAACTGTTTTTT CASSYDRDEKLFF
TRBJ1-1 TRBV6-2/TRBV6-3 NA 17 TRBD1 TGTGCCAGCAGCCCTACGTCACAGGGGCTTCGTGATACTGAAGCTTTCTTT CASSPTSQGLRDTEAFF
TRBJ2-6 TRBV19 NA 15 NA TGTGCCAGTAGTACACAGGGTGCTGGGGCCAACGTCCTGACTTTC CASSTQGAGANVLTF
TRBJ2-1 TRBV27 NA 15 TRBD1 TGTGCCAGCAGTACAGGGGACAGCTCCTACAATGAGCAGTTCTTC CASSTGDSSYNEQFF
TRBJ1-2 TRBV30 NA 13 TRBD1 TGTGCCTGGAGTCTACAGGGGGTTTATGGCTACACCTTC CAWSLQGVYGYTF
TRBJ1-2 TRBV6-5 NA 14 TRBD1 TGTGCCAGCAGTCTCGGACAGGGACGCGATGGCTACACCTTC CASSLGQGRDGYTF
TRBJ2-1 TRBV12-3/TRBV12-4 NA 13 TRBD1 TGTGCCAGCATTAACAGGGGCGCCAATGAGCAGTTCTTC CASINRGANEQFF
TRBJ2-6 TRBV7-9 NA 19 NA TGTGCCAGCAGTACCAGTTATGGGTCCCCTAAGTCTGGGGCCAACGTCCTGACTTTC CASSTSYGSPKSGANVLTF
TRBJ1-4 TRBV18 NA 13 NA TGTGCCAGCTCACCACGTTTTGAGGAAAAACTGTTTTTT CASSPRFEEKLFF
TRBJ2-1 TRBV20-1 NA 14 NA TGCAGTGCTAGTCACAGCGGGCATTACAATGAGCAGTTCTTC CSASHSGHYNEQFF
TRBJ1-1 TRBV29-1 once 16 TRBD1 TGCAGCGTTGAAAGTACGGACAGGGCTTTAGGCACTGAAGCTTTCTTT CSVESTDRALGTEAFF
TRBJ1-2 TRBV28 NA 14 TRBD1 TGTGCCAGCAGTCGGGGACAGGGGGCCTATGGCTACACCTTC CASSRGQGAYGYTF
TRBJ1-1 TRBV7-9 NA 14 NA TGTGCCAGCAGCCCACAGGGCGGGAACACTGAAGCTTTCTTT CASSPQGGNTEAFF
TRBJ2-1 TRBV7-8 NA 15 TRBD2 TGTGCCAGCAGCACCGGGACTAGCGGGAGCAATGAGCAGTTCTTC CASSTGTSGSNEQFF
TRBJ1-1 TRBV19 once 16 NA TGTGCCAGTACTCGGTCTCAGGGGACTTGGGACACTGAAGCTTTCTTT CASTRSQGTWDTEAFF
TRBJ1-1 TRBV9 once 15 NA TGTGCCAGCAGCGTAGGTTCCACTCCAGGGACTGAAGCTTTCTTT CASSVGSTPGTEAFF
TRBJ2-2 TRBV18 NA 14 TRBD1 TGTGCCAGCCCGGGACAGGGGAACACCGGGGAGCTGTTTTTT CASPGQGNTGELFF
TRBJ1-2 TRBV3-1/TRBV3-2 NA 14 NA TGTGCCAGCAGCCAAGCCTTCAGCAAGTATGGCTACACCTTC CASSQAFSKYGYTF
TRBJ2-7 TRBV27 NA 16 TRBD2 TGTGCCAGCCACGGACTAGCGGGATCGGGATCCTACGAGCAGTACTTC CASHGLAGSGSYEQYF
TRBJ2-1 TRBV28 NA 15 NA TGTGCCAGCAGTTTCTTGGCGGGTTCAGGCGATGAGCAGTTCTTC CASSFLAGSGDEQFF
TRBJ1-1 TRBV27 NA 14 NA TGTGCCAGCAGCCTTCGAGGACTGAGCACTGAAGCTTTCTTT CASSLRGLSTEAFF
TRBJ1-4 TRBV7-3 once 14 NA TGTGCCAGCAGCCGAGACAATCTCGAAGAAAAACTGTTTTTT CASSRDNLEEKLFF
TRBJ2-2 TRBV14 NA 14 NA TGTGCCAGCAGCCACGGACTAAACACCGGGGAGCTGTTTTTT CASSHGLNTGELFF
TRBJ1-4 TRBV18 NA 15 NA TGTGCCAGCTCACCACCGGAGGGGGGCAGCGAAAAACTGTTTTTT CASSPPEGGSEKLFF
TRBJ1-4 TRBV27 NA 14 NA TGTGCCAGCAGGGGGTGGGGGATAGGTGAAAAACTGTTTTTT CASRGWGIGEKLFF
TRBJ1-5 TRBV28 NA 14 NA TGTGCCAGCACCTCTCTAGGGATTAATCAGCCCCAGCATTTT CASTSLGINQPQHF